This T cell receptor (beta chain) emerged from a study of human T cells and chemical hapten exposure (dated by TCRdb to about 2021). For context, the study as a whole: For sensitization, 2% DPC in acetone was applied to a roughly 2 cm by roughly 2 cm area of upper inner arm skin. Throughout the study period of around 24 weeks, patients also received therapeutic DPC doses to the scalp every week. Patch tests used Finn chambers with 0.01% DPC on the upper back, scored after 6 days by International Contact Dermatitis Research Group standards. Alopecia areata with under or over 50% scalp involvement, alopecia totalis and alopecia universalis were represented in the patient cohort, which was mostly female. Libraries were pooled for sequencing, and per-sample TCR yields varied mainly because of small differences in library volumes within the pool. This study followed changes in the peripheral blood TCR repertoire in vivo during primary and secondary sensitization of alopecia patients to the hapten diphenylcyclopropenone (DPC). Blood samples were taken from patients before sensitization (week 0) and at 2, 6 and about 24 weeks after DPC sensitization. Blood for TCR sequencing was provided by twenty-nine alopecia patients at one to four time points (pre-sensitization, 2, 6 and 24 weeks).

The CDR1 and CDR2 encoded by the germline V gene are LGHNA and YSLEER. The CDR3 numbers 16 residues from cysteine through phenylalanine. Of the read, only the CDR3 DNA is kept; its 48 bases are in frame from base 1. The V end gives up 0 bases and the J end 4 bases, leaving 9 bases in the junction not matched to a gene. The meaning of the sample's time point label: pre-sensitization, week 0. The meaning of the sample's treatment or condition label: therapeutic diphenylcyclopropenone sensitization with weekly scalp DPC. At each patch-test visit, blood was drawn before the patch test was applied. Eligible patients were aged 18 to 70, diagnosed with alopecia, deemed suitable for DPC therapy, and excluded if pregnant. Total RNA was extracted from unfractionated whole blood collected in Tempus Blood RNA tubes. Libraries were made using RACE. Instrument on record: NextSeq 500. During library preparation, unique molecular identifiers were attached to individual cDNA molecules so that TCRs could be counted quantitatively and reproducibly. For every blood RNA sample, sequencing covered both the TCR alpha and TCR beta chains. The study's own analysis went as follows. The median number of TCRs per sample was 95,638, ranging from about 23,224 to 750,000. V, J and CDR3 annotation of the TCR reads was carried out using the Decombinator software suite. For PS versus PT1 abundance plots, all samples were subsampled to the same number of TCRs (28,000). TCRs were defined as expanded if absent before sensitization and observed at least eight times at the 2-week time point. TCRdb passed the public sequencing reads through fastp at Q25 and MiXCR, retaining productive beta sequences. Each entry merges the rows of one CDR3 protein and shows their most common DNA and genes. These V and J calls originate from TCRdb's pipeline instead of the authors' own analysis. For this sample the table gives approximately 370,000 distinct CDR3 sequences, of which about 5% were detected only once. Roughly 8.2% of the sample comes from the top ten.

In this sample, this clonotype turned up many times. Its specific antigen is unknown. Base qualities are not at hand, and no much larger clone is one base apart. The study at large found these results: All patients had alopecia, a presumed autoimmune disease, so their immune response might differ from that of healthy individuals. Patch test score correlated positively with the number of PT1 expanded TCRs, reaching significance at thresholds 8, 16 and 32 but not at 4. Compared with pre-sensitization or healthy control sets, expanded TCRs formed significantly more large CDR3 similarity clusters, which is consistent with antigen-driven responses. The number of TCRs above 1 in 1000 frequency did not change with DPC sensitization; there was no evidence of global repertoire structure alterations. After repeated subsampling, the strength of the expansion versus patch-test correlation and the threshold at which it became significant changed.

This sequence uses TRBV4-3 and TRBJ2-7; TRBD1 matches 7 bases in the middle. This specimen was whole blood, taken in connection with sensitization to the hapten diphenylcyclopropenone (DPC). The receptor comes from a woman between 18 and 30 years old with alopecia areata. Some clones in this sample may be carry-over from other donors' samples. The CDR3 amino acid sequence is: CASSQDPPGRGYEQYF. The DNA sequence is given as TGCGCCAGCAGCCAAGATCCCCCCGGCAGGGGGTACGAGCAGTACTTC.